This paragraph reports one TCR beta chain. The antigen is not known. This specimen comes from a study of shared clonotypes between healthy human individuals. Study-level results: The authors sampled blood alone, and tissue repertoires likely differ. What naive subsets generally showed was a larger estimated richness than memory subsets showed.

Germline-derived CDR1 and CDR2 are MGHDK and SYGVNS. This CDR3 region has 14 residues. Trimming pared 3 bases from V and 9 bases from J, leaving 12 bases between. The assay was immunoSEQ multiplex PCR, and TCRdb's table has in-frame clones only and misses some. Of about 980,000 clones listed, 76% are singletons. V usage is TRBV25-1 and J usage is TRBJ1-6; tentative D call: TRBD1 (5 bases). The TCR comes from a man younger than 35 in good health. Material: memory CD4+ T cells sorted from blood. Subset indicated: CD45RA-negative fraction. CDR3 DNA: TGTGCCAGCAGTGATGAGGGTGGGGGTTCACCCCTCCACTTT. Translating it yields CASSDEGGGSPLHF.